Below are 25 T cell receptor beta chains sequenced from a single sample in a study of metastatic and nonmetastatic thyroid tumors (dated by TCRdb to the early 2020s). Libraries were built with PCR. The sequencer was an Illumina HiSeq 4000. TCRdb reworked the public reads: Q25 trimming with fastp, MiXCR clone assembly, productive beta chains retained. This sample gives around 50,000 clones in total; more than 25% of them show up just once. More than 15% of the sample is taken by the ten largest. No patient had received any treatment before thyroid surgery. The material sequenced was blood. These receptors were obtained from a female donor with papillary thyroid cancer or a benign thyroid nodule (not recorded which). Some clones in this sample may be carry-over from other donors' samples.

This chain links TRBV6-1 with TRBJ1-1; TRBD1 aligns across 7 bases. The CDR3 runs to 14 residues. The trim removed 5 bases at V and 0 bases at J, leaving 3 bases unmatched. Germline CDR1 is MNHNS and CDR2 is SASEGT. CDR3 in amino acids: CASSLGTVNTEAFF. In DNA form, the CDR3 reads TGTGCCAGCAGTCTCGGGACAGTGAACACTGAAGCTTTCTTT.

This clone is judged medium-sized. V and J are TRBV19 and TRBJ2-3; no definite D call. The CDR3 runs 14 residues. Trimming removed 3 bases at V and 0 bases at J, with 7 bases between. Germline V gene sequence: CDR1 LNHDA, CDR2 SQIVND (reference sequence). The CDR3 protein is CASSIRDSTDTQYF. In DNA, the CDR3 is TGTGCCAGTAGTATTAGAGATAGCACAGATACGCAGTATTTT.

V usage is TRBV12-3 or TRBV12-4 and J usage is TRBJ1-1; tentatively, D is TRBD1 (6 bases). V was shortened by 7 bases and J by 2 bases, with 17 bases between the two germline ends. The length of the CDR3 is 15 residues. CDR3 sequence (DNA): TGTGCCAGCAAGGGGGGTAATACCCCAAACACTGAAGCTTTCTTT. Its translation is CASKGGNTPNTEAFF.

The V gene is TRBV5-1, the J gene TRBJ1-2, with D tentatively TRBD1 (5 bases). Germline V lookup: CDR1 SGHRS, CDR2 YFSETQ. CDR3 length: 16 residues. V lost 0 bases to trimming and J lost 4 bases, with 16 bases between them. Written as DNA, the CDR3 is TGCGCCAGCAGCTTGGCCCTCGGGACTTTCGTCTATGGCTACACCTTC. This codes for CASSLALGTFVYGYTF.

The chain uses TRBV5-1 and TRBJ2-7; TRBD1 matches 11 bases. The CDR3 is 16 residues long. Germline V CDR1 and CDR2: SGHRS, YFSETQ. V was pared by 3 bases and J by 2 bases, with 7 bases of the junction left unmatched. The CDR3 protein is CASSSLPGQGAYEQYF. The CDR3 region has the DNA TGCGCCAGCAGCTCACTCCCGGGACAGGGGGCCTACGAGCAGTACTTC. Supplemented by reference TRBV5-1 and TRBJ2-7, the full variable domain reads KAGVTQTPRYLIKTRGQQVTLSCSPISGHRSVSWYQQTPGQGLQFLFEYFSETQRNKGNFPGRFSGRQFSNSRSEMNVSTLELGDSALYLCASSSLPGQGAYEQYFGPGTRLTVT.

V gene TRBV7-8 combines with J gene TRBJ1-5, with D perhaps matching TRBD1 (6 bases). Germline CDR1 SGHVS, CDR2 FQNEAQ. The CDR3 covers 17 residues. Deletions cut 4 bases from V and 6 bases from J, with 22 bases between. Here the CDR3 reads CASSSTRGTGNTQPQHF. DNA for the CDR3: TGTGCCAGCAGCTCAACCCGGGGTACAGGGAACACTCAGCCCCAGCATTTT.

This clone was picked up a small number of times. J is TRBJ1-2 and V is TRBV12-3 or TRBV12-4; D remains unclear. The V gene lost 5 bases and the J gene lost 5 bases, with 12 bases spanning the gap. The CDR3 runs 13 residues. The CDR3 protein is CASSPSLGYGYTF. The CDR3 DNA reads as TGTGCCAGCAGTCCTTCTCTAGGATATGGCTACACCTTC.

This chain uses TRBV7-2 with TRBJ2-7; D not resolved. This CDR3 contains 13 residues. The ends were cut back, 2 bases at V and 2 bases at J, with 7 bases in the middle. Germline V lookup: CDR1 SGHTA, CDR2 FQGNSA. The chain's CDR3 is CASSLNGPYEQYF. The DNA for the CDR3 is TGTGCCAGCAGCTTAAACGGACCCTACGAGCAGTACTTC.

CDR3 sequence reads: CASGEGVLATNEKLFF. CDR3 bases: TGTGCCAGTGGAGAGGGGGTTCTGGCGACTAATGAAAAACTGTTTTTT. The V and J genes are TRBV12-3 or TRBV12-4 and TRBJ1-4; D is perhaps TRBD1 (6 bases). With 9 bases removed from V and 2 bases from J, the gap between germline ends came to 19 bases. The CDR3 has 16 amino acids.

The chain recombines TRBV7-3 with TRBJ2-2; TRBD2 is a possible D gene (7 bases). The CDR3 is 16 amino acids. Trimming pared 1 base from V and 2 bases from J, leaving 11 bases between. CDR1 is SGHTA and CDR2 is FQGTGA in the germline V gene. In nucleotides, the CDR3 is TGTGCCAGCAGCTTAAGGAGCGGGACAAACACCGGGGAGCTGTTTTTT. This encodes CASSLRSGTNTGELFF.

This clone was counted a few times. V usage is TRBV6-1 and J usage is TRBJ2-7, with 8 bases matching TRBD2. With 6 bases clipped from V and 2 bases from J, the junction kept 3 bases outside the gene matches. There are 13 residues in the CDR3. The germline gives CDR1 MNHNS, CDR2 SASEGT. CDR3 residues: CASSRGGTYEQYF. The CDR3 region has the DNA TGTGCCAGCAGCCGGGGGGGCACCTACGAGCAGTACTTC.

V is TRBV7-2 and J is TRBJ2-7; 7 positions match TRBD1. The CDR3 is 13 residues long. J lost 6 bases, V lost 5 bases, and 7 bases had no gene match. Looked up from germline, CDR1 is SGHTA and CDR2 is FQGNSA. CDR3 residues: CASSRKGDSEQYF. The DNA of the CDR3 is TGTGCCAGCAGCCGGAAGGGGGACAGCGAGCAGTACTTC.

This clone was seen a handful of times. The chain uses TRBV6-2 or TRBV6-3 and TRBJ2-1, with D perhaps TRBD1 (5 bases). From germline, CDR1 is MNHEY and CDR2 SVGEGT. V was clipped by 6 bases and J by 10 bases, with 13 bases between them. The CDR3 has 12 amino acids. The CDR3 nucleotides are TGTGCCAGCAGAGCAGGGTCCGGGGAGCAGTTCTTC. Its protein product is CASRAGSGEQFF.

The gene calls are TRBV2 and TRBJ2-7, with D maybe TRBD2 (5 bases). The CDR3 sequence is 13 residues long. The germline gives CDR1 SNHLY, CDR2 FYNNEI. V was pared by 5 bases and J by 2 bases, with 10 bases between. CDR3 residues: CASSISGTYEQYF. For the CDR3, the DNA is TGTGCCAGCAGTATTTCCGGGACCTACGAGCAGTACTTC.

This clone was counted only a few times. The genes are TRBV19 and TRBJ2-7, with D perhaps given as TRBD1 or TRBD2 (5 bases each). This CDR3 is built from 14 residues. Looked up from germline, CDR1 is LNHDA and CDR2 is SQIVND (reference sequence). V shed 4 bases and J shed 2 bases, with 12 bases lying between them. The DNA of the CDR3 is TGTGCCAGTAGTAGGACCGGGGCGACCTACGAGCAGTACTTC. Translating gives CASSRTGATYEQYF.

V usage is TRBV19 and J usage is TRBJ2-3, with D possibly being TRBD1 or TRBD2 (6 bases each). This CDR3 is built from 15 residues. CDR1 and CDR2 from the germline V gene are LNHDA and SQIVND (reference sequence). The V and J ends lost 8 bases and 1 base respectively, with 16 bases between them. The CDR3 is CASRGDNSGTDTQYF. Written as DNA, the CDR3 is TGTGCCAGTCGCGGGGACAACAGCGGCACAGATACGCAGTATTTT. Together with reference TRBV19 and TRBJ2-3, the CDR3 gives the full variable domain: DGGITQSPKYLFRKEGQNVTLSCEQNLNHDAMYWYRQDPGQGLRLIYYSQIVNDFQKGDIAEGYSVSREKKESFPLTVTSAQKNPTAFYLCASRGDNSGTDTQYFGPGTRLTVL.

The V call is TRBV6-6, the J call TRBJ1-3; the D gene is possibly TRBD1 (5 bases). V was cut by 9 bases and J by 0 bases, with 24 bases left in between. CDR1 is MNHNY, CDR2 SVGAGI, per germline (reference sequence). The CDR3 totals 18 residues. This CDR3 is CASGEPQALSLSGNTIYF. Here the CDR3 DNA reads TGTGCCAGTGGAGAGCCACAGGCTCTCTCTCTCTCTGGAAACACCATATATTTT.

This chain links TRBV20-1 with TRBJ2-7; 9 bases fit TRBD1. With V trimmed by 6 bases and J by 6 bases, 9 bases remained unmatched. The CDR3 has 13 residues. Germline loops: CDR1 DFQATT, CDR2 SNEGSKA (reference sequence). CDR3 nucleotides: TGCAGTGCCGGAGGGACAGGGAGTGGCGAGCAGTACTTC. Translated, it gives CSAGGTGSGEQYF.

The genes are TRBV30 and TRBJ1-4, with D unresolved. This CDR3 contains 15 residues. The germline V gene encodes CDR1 GTSNPN and CDR2 SVGIG (reference sequence). V dropped 5 bases and J dropped 7 bases, with 20 bases sitting between them. For the CDR3, the DNA is TGTGCCTGGGATGACGAGAAACACCCTCTTGAAAAACTGTTTTTT. It specifies CAWDDEKHPLEKLFF.

Remarks on this clone: This may be a read error: a much more frequent sequence differs by one nucleotide. The rearrangement links TRBV6-1 to TRBJ1-2, with TRBD1 matching 7 bases. Trimming at V came to 7 bases and at J to 1 base, leaving 15 bases not matched to a gene. Germline V gene data show CDR1 as MNHNS and CDR2 as SASEGT. This CDR3 spans 17 amino acids. The CDR3 spells CASKNRQGGDFNYGYTF. The CDR3 nucleotides read TGTGCCAGCAAGAACCGACAGGGAGGAGACTTTAACTATGGCTACACCTTC.

The rearrangement joins TRBV6-1 to TRBJ1-2, with TRBD1 matching 7 bases. The CDR3 sequence is 15 residues long. Per germline, CDR1 MNHNS and CDR2 SASEGT. Trimming removed 1 base from V and 5 bases from J; junction bases left unmatched: 7. CDR3 sequence (DNA): TGTGCCAGCAGTGAAGAGGGTAACAGGGGTTATGGCTACACCTTC. Residues: CASSEEGNRGYGYTF.

This clone was observed a handful of times. The chain joins TRBV10-3 to TRBJ2-4; 7 nucleotides align to TRBD2. The trim removed 3 bases at V and 9 bases at J, leaving 11 bases unmatched. The germline gives CDR1 ENHRY, CDR2 SYGVKD. The CDR3 length is 15 residues. For the CDR3, the DNA is TGTGCCATCAGTGACGGTACGGGGGGATTCGGCATTCAGTACTTC. It codes for CAISDGTGGFGIQYF.

The rearrangement links TRBV7-6 to TRBJ2-6; the D is unclear. Trimming took 6 bases from V and 0 from J, leaving 3 bases between them. CDR3 length equals 13 residues. Germline V lookup: CDR1 SGHVS, CDR2 FNYEAQ. The CDR3 nucleotides are TGTGCCAGCAGTTACTCTGGGGCCAACGTCCTGACTTTC. It yields the protein CASSYSGANVLTF.

This clone was found many times. CDR3 sequence reads: CASSRLTGVSGGYTF. As DNA, the CDR3 is TGCGCCAGCAGCCGGTTGACAGGGGTGTCCGGTGGCTACACCTTC. The V gene is TRBV4-1, the J gene TRBJ1-2; 8 bases match TRBD1. The V gene's germline CDR1 is MGHRA and CDR2 YSYEKL. This CDR3 is 15 amino acids long. With 4 bases clipped from V and 7 bases from J, the junction kept 11 bases outside the gene matches.

Notes on this clone: A read error may account for a junction end that differs from germline. The chain has TRBV20-1 and TRBJ2-1; no clear D gene. This CDR3 is built from 10 residues. From germline, CDR1 is DFQATT and CDR2 SNEGSKA (reference sequence). The CDR3 region is CSASLGSQLF. The CDR3 bases are TGCAGTGCTTCCCTAGGATCGCAGCTCTTC.